The sequence of this TCR beta chain was determined in a study of T cell changes during pregnancy in multiple sclerosis. The V gene end was trimmed by 8 bases and the J gene end by 0 bases; junction bases not matched to a gene: 14. CDR1 and CDR2 (germline): MNHEY, SMNVEV (reference sequence). This CDR3 has 17 amino acids. TCRdb's copy holds only in-frame clones and misses some; the assay was immunoSEQ multiplex PCR. This sample carries about 22,000 clones, roughly 86% of them seen once, and the ten largest clones take around 0.93%. The sequence was obtained from a female donor in good health, enrolled as a control in a pregnancy study. Sequences were derived from CD4+ T cells from peripheral blood mononuclear cells, sampled in the second trimester of pregnancy. The chain combines TRBV27 with TRBJ1-1, with 8 bases identical to TRBD1. CDR3 nucleotide sequence: TGTGCCAGCGGACAGGGTAGGGTTCGTCGAATGAACACTGAAGCTTTCTTT. It is translated as CASGQGRVRRMNTEAFF.